This entry features one T cell receptor (beta chain) sequence. The source of the sample is a study of beta chain features in type 1 diabetes. What was sequenced were expressed TCRB transcripts, since all of the isolated RNA had been reverse transcribed. Clones were read by immunoSEQ multiplex PCR, and TCRdb kept only the in-frame ones, dropping some. The sample records 200,000 to 250,000 clones, approximately 10% being singletons. V was pared by 6 bases and J by 2 bases, with 0 bases of the junction left unmatched. Germline CDR1 reads ENHRY; CDR2 reads SYGVKD. The CDR3 totals 13 residues. Source material: central memory CD4+ T cells from blood. This TCR was sampled from a man aged 18 to 30 in good health. V gene TRBV10-3 combines with J gene TRBJ2-7; 11 nucleotides align to TRBD2. The CDR3 loop is CAIRLAGAYEQYF. Written as DNA, the CDR3 is TGTGCCATCAGACTAGCGGGGGCCTACGAGCAGTACTTC.